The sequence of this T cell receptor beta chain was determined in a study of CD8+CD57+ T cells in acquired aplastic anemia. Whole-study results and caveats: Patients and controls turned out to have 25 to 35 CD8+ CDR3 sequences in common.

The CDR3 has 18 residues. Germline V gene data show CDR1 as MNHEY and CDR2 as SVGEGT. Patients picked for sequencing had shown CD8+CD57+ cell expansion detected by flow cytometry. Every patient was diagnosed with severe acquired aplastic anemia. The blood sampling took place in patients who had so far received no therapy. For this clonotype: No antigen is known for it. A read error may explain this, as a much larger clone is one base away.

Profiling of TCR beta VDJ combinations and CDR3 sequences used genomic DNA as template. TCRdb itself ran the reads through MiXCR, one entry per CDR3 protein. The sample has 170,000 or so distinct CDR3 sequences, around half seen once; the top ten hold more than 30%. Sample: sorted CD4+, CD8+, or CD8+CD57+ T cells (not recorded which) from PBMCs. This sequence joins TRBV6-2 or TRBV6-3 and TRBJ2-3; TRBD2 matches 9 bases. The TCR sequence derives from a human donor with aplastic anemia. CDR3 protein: CASSYSRVAGASTDTRYF. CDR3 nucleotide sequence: TGTGCCAGCAGTTACTCGAGGGTAGCGGGAGCTAGCACAGATACGCGGTATTTT.